Listed below are T cell receptor beta chains from one sample, sequenced in a study of cytomegalovirus exposure and HLA in healthy donors. Method: immunoSEQ multiplex PCR; TCRdb's copy keeps in-frame clones and lacks some. The sample lists around 140,000 clones, roughly 89% occurring once. Sequenced material: PBMCs. These receptors came from a man younger than 35 in good health and CMV-seropositive. CDR3s include the opening cysteine and the closing phenylalanine or tryptophan. A D gene is named only where the DNA matches it firmly. Clone size, where shown, is once, few, many, or a class for clones that have expanded.

clone_size d_call cdr3_length j_call v_call cdr3_nt cdr3_aa
NA TRBD2 14 TRBJ2-1 TRBV5-5 TGTGCCAGCAGCTTAGGGACTAGCGGGACTGAGCAGTTCTTC CASSLGTSGTEQFF
NA NA 12 TRBJ1-3 TRBV5-3 TGTGCCAGAAGCTTGCGTGGAAACACCATATATTTT CARSLRGNTIYF
NA NA 13 TRBJ1-2 TRBV27 TGTGCCAGCAGTCCCTTCTACTCGTATGGCTACACCTTC CASSPFYSYGYTF
NA NA 15 TRBJ2-1 TRBV5-6 TGTGCCAGCAGCTCCGCTATGTTACTCTACAATGAGCAGTTCTTC CASSSAMLLYNEQFF
NA TRBD1 14 TRBJ2-7 TRBV30 TGTGCCTGGAGGACCGGGACAGGCAACTACGAGCAGTACTTC CAWRTGTGNYEQYF
NA TRBD1 12 TRBJ2-7 TRBV6-5 TGTGCCAGCAGTGGGACAGGGGCCGAGCAGTACTTC CASSGTGAEQYF
NA TRBD1 12 TRBJ1-1 TRBV6-6 TGTGCCAGCAGTTCCCCGGGACAGGAAGCTTTCTTT CASSSPGQEAFF
once NA 13 TRBJ2-1 TRBV7-7 TGTGCTAGCAGCTTAGGGACTTGGGATGAGCAGTTCTTC CASSLGTWDEQFF
NA TRBD2 13 TRBJ2-7 TRBV5-6 TGTGCCAGCAGCCCGGGGGGGCCGTACGAGCAGTACTTC CASSPGGPYEQYF
NA NA 17 TRBJ1-3 TRBV25-1 TGTGCCAGCAGTGATTCAGAGGACAGCCTTTCTGGAAACACCATATATTTT CASSDSEDSLSGNTIYF
NA NA 13 TRBJ2-2 TRBV11-2 TGTGCCAGCAGCTTTATGGCTACCGGGGAGCTGTTTTTT CASSFMATGELFF
NA TRBD1 14 TRBJ1-5 TRBV6-1 TGTGCCAGCAGCCCGGGACAGTATAATCAGCCCCAGCATTTT CASSPGQYNQPQHF